This entry describes one T cell receptor (beta chain). This sample stems from a study of T cell responses to AZD1222 COVID-19 vaccine. The CDR3 contains 15 residues. V lost 3 bases to trimming and J lost 4 bases, with 13 bases between them. Germline V lookup: CDR1 SSHAT, CDR2 FNYEAQ (reference sequence). Here immunoSEQ multiplex PCR was the method, and the copy in TCRdb shows in-frame clones only, minus some. The table shows 160,000 or so clones, with about 89% occurring only once. The chain links TRBV7-7 to TRBJ2-1; maybe TRBD1 (5 bases). This clonotype was sampled from an adult in good health. Sequences were derived from peripheral blood, sampled on day 0 of AZD1222 vaccination. The CDR3 loop reads CASSLGPPVYNEQFF. The CDR3 region has the DNA TGTGCCAGCAGCTTGGGGCCTCCAGTTTACAATGAGCAGTTCTTC.